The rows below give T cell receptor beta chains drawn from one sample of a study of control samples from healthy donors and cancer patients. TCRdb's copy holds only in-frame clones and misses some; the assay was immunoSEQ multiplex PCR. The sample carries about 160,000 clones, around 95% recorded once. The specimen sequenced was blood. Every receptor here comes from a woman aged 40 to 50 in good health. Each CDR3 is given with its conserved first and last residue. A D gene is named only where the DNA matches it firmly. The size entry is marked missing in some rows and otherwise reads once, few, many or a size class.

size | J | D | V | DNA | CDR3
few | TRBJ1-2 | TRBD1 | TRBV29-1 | TGCAGCGCCCTGGGACAGGGGGATGGCTACACCTTC | CSALGQGDGYTF
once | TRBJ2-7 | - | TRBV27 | TGTGCCAGCACAAATGCGCAGGGGAACTACGAGCAGTACTTC | CASTNAQGNYEQYF
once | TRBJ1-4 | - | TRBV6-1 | TGTGCCAGCAGTGAAGTCGGTTCCGAAAAACTGTTTTTT | CASSEVGSEKLFF
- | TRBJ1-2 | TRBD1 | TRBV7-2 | TGTGCCAGCAGCTCCGATACAGGGGGGCGGGGCTACACCTTC | CASSSDTGGRGYTF
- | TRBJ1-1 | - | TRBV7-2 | TGTGCCAGCAGCTTAGTAACGGGCATGAACACTGAAGCTTTCTTT | CASSLVTGMNTEAFF
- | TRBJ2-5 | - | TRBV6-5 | TGTGCCAGCAGTTCATACAGGGTCGGGGAGACCCAGTACTTC | CASSSYRVGETQYF
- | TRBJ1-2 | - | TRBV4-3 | TGCGCCAGCAGCCAAGATGGGAGGCAGGGCTATGGCTACACCTTC | CASSQDGRQGYGYTF
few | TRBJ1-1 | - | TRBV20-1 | TGCAGTGCTAGTGGCCCAAACACTGAAGCTTTCTTT | CSASGPNTEAFF
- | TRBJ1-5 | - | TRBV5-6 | TGTGCCAGCACCATCTCCGGGACTCAGCCCCAGCATTTT | CASTISGTQPQHF
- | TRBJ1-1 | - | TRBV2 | TGTGCCAGCAGGAGAGGCTTAAACACTGAAGCTTTCTTT | CASRRGLNTEAFF
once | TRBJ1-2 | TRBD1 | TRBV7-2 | TGTGCCAGCAGCTTAGCTGACAGGGCCTATGGCTACACCTTC | CASSLADRAYGYTF
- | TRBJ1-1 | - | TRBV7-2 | TGTGCCAGCAGCTTAGCGAGGGCGAACACTGAAGCTTTCTTT | CASSLARANTEAFF
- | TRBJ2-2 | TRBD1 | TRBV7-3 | TGTGCCAGCAGCACACACACGGGACAGGGGGTTTCCGGGGAGCTGTTTTTT | CASSTHTGQGVSGELFF
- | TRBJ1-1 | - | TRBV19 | TGTGCCAGTAGTTTTAATGGGCGCGGAGCTTTCTTT | CASSFNGRGAFF
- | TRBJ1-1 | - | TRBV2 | TGTGCCAGCAGTGAAATCCGAGGATTTGGCGGCACTGAAGCTTTCTTT | CASSEIRGFGGTEAFF
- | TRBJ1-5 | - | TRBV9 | TGTGCCAGCAGCGCCGGGGGGAGCAATCAGCCCCAGCATTTT | CASSAGGSNQPQHF
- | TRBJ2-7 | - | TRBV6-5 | TGTGCCAGCAGTTACTCGAGGGACTCCTACGAGCAGTACTTC | CASSYSRDSYEQYF
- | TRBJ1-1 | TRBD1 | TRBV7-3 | TGTGCCAGCAGCCACTGGGGGGCCAGGACAGGAGGAGCTTTCTTT | CASSHWGARTGGAFF
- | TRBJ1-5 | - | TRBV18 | TGTGCCAGCTCACCCGGACCTTTGGGGGTCCGCAATCAGCCCCAGCATTTT | CASSPGPLGVRNQPQHF
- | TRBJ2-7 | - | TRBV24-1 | TGTGCCACCGAGGGACCCGACTCCTACGAGCAGTACTTC | CATEGPDSYEQYF
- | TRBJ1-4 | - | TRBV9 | TGTGCCAGCAGCGTCTGGGGGGCAACTAATGAAAAACTGTTTTTT | CASSVWGATNEKLFF
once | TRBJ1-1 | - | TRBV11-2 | TGTGCCAGCAGCGCAAGCAGGGTGCACACTGAAGCTTTCTTT | CASSASRVHTEAFF
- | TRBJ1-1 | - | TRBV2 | TGTGCCAGCAGTGTCAACTTCGGGGACACTGAAGCTTTCTTT | CASSVNFGDTEAFF
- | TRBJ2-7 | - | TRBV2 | TGTGCCAGCAAACAGGACAGAAGACTCTCCTACGAGCAGTACTTC | CASKQDRRLSYEQYF
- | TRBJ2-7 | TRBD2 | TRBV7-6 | TGTGCCAGCAGCTTAGCGCGGGAGGGGAGCTCCTACGAGCAGTACTTC | CASSLAREGSSYEQYF
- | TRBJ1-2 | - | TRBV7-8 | TGTGCCAGCAGCTTAGTTGGACGGAACTATGGCTACACCTTC | CASSLVGRNYGYTF
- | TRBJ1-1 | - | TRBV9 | TGTGCCAGCAGGGATCTGACGGAAACTGAAGCTTTCTTT | CASRDLTETEAFF
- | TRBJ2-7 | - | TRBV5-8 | TGTGCCAGCAGCTCGACAGGACGTCTATCCTACGAGCAGTACTTC | CASSSTGRLSYEQYF
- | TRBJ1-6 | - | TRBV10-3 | TGTGCCATCAGCATCGGCAACTGGGATAATTCACCCCTCCACTTT | CAISIGNWDNSPLHF
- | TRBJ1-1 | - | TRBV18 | TGTGCCAGCTCACCAGGGGGGGTAACTAACACTGAAGCTTTCTTT | CASSPGGVTNTEAFF
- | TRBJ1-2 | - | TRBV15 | TGTGCCACCAGCAGGGACCCTTACGACAGGGGCTACACCTTC | CATSRDPYDRGYTF
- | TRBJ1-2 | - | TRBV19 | TGTGCCAGTAGTATCGGCGGAACAGGGTTCCCTAACTATGGCTACACCTTC | CASSIGGTGFPNYGYTF
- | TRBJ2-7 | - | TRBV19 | TGTGCCAGTAGTATTGGAATCCCGGGATACGAGCAGTACTTC | CASSIGIPGYEQYF
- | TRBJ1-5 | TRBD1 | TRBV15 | TGTGCCACCAGCCCAATGGACAGGGACAATCAGCCCCAGCATTTT | CATSPMDRDNQPQHF
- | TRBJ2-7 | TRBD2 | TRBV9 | TGTGCCAGCAGCCCCCGGGGAGCGGGAGCCTACGAGCAGTACTTC | CASSPRGAGAYEQYF
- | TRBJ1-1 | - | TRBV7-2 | TGTGCCAGCAGCCTCCTCGATCTAGGAGGCACTGAAGCTTTCTTT | CASSLLDLGGTEAFF
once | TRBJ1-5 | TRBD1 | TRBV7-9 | TGTGCCAGCAGCAGCGAGGACAGGTACTCCAATCAGCCCCAGCATTTT | CASSSEDRYSNQPQHF
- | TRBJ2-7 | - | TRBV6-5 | TGTGCCAGCAGACAGGGACACCCGCTTGAGCAGTACTTC | CASRQGHPLEQYF
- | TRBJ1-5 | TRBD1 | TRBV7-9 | TGTGCCAGCAGCTTGGGGGGGACAGGGCAGCCCCAGCATTTT | CASSLGGTGQPQHF
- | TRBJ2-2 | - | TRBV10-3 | TGTGCCATCAGTGAGACGGGAGGGGGCGGATTCGGGGAGCTGTTTTTT | CAISETGGGGFGELFF
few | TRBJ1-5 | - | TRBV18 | TGTGCCAGCTCACCACTGATCCCACAGGACAATCAGCCCCAGCATTTT | CASSPLIPQDNQPQHF
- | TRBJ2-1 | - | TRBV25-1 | TGTGCCAGCAGTGACCCGGGCCACAATGAGCAGTTCTTC | CASSDPGHNEQFF
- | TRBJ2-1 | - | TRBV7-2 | TGTGCCAGCAGTCATTCGGGGTATTCCCGTGTTTTTTACAATGAGCAGTTCTTC | CASSHSGYSRVFYNEQFF
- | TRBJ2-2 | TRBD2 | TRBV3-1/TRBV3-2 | TGTGCCAGCAGCCAAGATGTAGCGGGGTTGAACACCGGGGAGCTGTTTTTT | CASSQDVAGLNTGELFF
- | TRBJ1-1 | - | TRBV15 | TGTGCCACCAGCGGATCCAGGGAGGACACTGAAGCTTTCTTT | CATSGSREDTEAFF
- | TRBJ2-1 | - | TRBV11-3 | TGTGCCAGCAGCTTAGGTGGGGGGAGTTACAATGAGCAGTTCTTC | CASSLGGGSYNEQFF
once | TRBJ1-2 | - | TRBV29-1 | TGCAGCTCCCAACGGGGGAGGGGAGATGGCTACACCTTC | CSSQRGRGDGYTF
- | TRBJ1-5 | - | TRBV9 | TGTGCCAGCAGCGTAGAGGCAGGAAGAAATCAGCCCCAGCATTTT | CASSVEAGRNQPQHF
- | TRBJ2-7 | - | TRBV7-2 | TGTGCCAGCAGCTCTGCCTACGAGCAGTACTTC | CASSSAYEQYF
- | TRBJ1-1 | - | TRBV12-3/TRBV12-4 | TGTGCCAGCACCTGGAGGGGGGACACTGAAGCTTTCTTT | CASTWRGDTEAFF
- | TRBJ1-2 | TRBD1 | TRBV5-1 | TGCGCCAGCAGCTCCGCTTTTCCGAGGACAGGGGGATACTATGGCTACACCTTC | CASSSAFPRTGGYYGYTF
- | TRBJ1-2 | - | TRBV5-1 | TGCGCCAGCAGCCCGACAGGAGTAGCTAACTATGGCTACACCTTC | CASSPTGVANYGYTF
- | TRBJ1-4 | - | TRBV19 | TGTGCCAGTAGTATGCATCAAAAACTGTTTTTT | CASSMHQKLFF
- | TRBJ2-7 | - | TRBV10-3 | TGTGCCATCAGCAGGGGAGGGACTGGCACCTACGAGCAGTACTTC | CAISRGGTGTYEQYF
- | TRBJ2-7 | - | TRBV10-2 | TGCGCCAGCAGCGGCGGGCACGAGCAGTACTTC | CASSGGHEQYF
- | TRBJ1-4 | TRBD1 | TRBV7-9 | TGTGCCAGCAGCTCCCGACAGGGATGGAATGAAAAACTGTTTTTT | CASSSRQGWNEKLFF
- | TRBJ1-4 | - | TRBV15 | TGTGCCACCAGCAGAGTGGGCAGGGTTAATGAAAAACTGTTTTTT | CATSRVGRVNEKLFF